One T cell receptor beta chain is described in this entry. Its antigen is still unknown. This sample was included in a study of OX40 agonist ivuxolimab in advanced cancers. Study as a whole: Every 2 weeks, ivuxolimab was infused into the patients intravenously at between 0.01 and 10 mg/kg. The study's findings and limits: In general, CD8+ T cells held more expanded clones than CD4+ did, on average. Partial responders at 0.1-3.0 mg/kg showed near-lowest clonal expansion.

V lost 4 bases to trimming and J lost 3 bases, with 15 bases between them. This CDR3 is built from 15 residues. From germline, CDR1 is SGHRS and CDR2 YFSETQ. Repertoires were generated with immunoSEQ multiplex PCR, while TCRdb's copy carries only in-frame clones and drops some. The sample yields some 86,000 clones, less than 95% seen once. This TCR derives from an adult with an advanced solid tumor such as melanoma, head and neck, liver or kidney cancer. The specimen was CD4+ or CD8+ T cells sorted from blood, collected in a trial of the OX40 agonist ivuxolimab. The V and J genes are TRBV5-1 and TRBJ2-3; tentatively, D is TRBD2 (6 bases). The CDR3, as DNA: TGCGCCAGCAGCCTAACTAGCCCCGGAACAGATACGCAGTATTTT. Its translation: CASSLTSPGTDTQYF.